The rows below give T cell receptor beta chains drawn from one sample of a study of blood T cell repertoires in COVID-19. The data were produced by immunoSEQ multiplex PCR, yet TCRdb's version contains in-frame clones alone and is incomplete. Of approximately 250,000 clones listed, around 90% were seen once; the top ten hold 0.75% to 1%. Sequencing used PBMCs or T cells enriched from blood (not recorded which). The source of these receptors is a woman in her twenties or thirties who had recovered from COVID-19. The conserved cysteine and the conserved F or W are not part of the CDR3 here. Fields, in order: J gene, CDR3 length, D gene, V gene, CDR3 protein. D genes are given only for firm matches.

>TRBJ2-1|12|NA|TRBV7-9
ASSSPPLATEQF
>TRBJ1-5|15|TRBD1|TRBV10-3
AISATGGTGDYQPQH
>TRBJ2-1|16|TRBD1|TRBV27
ASSLSYGTGGAYNEQF
>TRBJ1-1|14|TRBD1|TRBV19
ASSSRDRGRGTEAF
>TRBJ1-5|11|NA|TRBV9
ASSVEGVGPQH
>TRBJ1-5|13|NA|TRBV28
ASSFPSGFNQPQH
>TRBJ1-2|13|NA|TRBV6-1
ASSEGGSKNYGYT
>TRBJ1-4|13|NA|TRBV13
ASSSRLSTNEKLF
>TRBJ1-6|9|NA|TRBV30
AWRFESPLH
>TRBJ1-1|15|NA|TRBV9
ASSVQTGEHGDIEAF
>TRBJ2-7|14|NA|TRBV10-3
AISDPAQVKPYEQY
>TRBJ2-3|14|TRBD2|TRBV5-8
ASSFGAGVKADTQY
>TRBJ1-5|11|NA|TRBV19
ASSVDRNQPQH
>TRBJ2-1|13|TRBD2|TRBV10-2
ASTYSGRPYNEQF
>TRBJ1-2|12|TRBD1|TRBV28
ASSLRGRNYGYT
>TRBJ2-5|12|TRBD2|TRBV6-2/TRBV6-3
ASSWVAGAGTQY
>TRBJ1-5|11|TRBD1|TRBV11-2
ASSLDRTQPQH
>TRBJ2-1|12|TRBD2|TRBV2
ASRTSGSSSEQF
>TRBJ1-2|11|TRBD1|TRBV9
ASSPKGAQGYT
>TRBJ2-1|12|NA|TRBV27
ASSFETPYNEQF
>TRBJ2-1|12|TRBD2|TRBV11-2
ASSLLREKGEQF
>TRBJ2-3|14|TRBD1|TRBV11-2
ASSSRTGGDTDTQY
>TRBJ1-5|18|TRBD1|TRBV7-6
ASSPIIVYRGNEGNQPQH
>TRBJ2-3|12|NA|TRBV27
ASSFRLVTDTQY
>TRBJ1-1|9|NA|TRBV3-1/TRBV3-2
ARQGKVKAF
>TRBJ1-2|13|NA|TRBV7-2
ASSLTWALNYGYT
>TRBJ1-6|13|NA|TRBV7-9
ASSLVGQGNSPLH
>TRBJ2-3|13|TRBD1|TRBV5-6
ASRWMGQGAHTQY
>TRBJ2-1|13|NA|TRBV7-9
ASSLGGGAYNEQF
>TRBJ2-7|13|NA|TRBV27
ASSDFKGVPYEQY
>TRBJ1-2|11|NA|TRBV6-5
ASSYSEDYGYT
>TRBJ2-2|15|NA|TRBV21-1
ASSKVGFFAGAGELF
>TRBJ2-5|17|TRBD2|TRBV18
ASSPRKGLAGDYKETQY
>TRBJ2-7|15|NA|TRBV5-1
ASSPLIGASSSYEQY
>TRBJ2-7|13|NA|TRBV25-1
ASSGMTVPIYEQY
>TRBJ1-6|14|NA|TRBV4-3
ASSQIGQLFLSPLH
>TRBJ2-2|13|TRBD2|TRBV5-1
ASSLGTSLTGELF
>TRBJ2-7|13|TRBD1|TRBV27
ASSSGTGGFYEQY
>TRBJ1-2|13|TRBD1|TRBV15
ATSRDSGGVFGYT
>TRBJ2-7|14|TRBD2|TRBV27
ASSWSSGVLSYEQY